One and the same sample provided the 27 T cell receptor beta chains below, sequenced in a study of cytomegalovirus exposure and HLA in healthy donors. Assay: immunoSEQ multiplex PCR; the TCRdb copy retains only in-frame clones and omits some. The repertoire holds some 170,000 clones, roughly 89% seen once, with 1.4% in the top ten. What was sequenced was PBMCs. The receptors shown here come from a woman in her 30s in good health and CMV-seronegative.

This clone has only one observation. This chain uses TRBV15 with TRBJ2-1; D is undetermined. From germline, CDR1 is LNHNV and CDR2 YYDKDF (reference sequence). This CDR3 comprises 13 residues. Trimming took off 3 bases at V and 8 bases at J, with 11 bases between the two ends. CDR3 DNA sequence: TGTGCCACCAGCAGTAGTCTCGCGTATGAGCAGTTCTTC. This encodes CATSSSLAYEQFF.

The CDR3 loop is CASSYSTSPPHETQYF. CDR3 DNA sequence: TGTGCCAGCAGTTACTCGACTAGCCCGCCACACGAGACCCAGTACTTC. This rearrangement joins TRBV6-5 to TRBJ2-5, with 7 bases identical to TRBD2. Losses at the gene ends were 0 bases for V and 5 bases for J; bases not matched to a gene: 9. The germline gives CDR1 MNHEY, CDR2 SVGAGI. This CDR3 comprises 16 residues.

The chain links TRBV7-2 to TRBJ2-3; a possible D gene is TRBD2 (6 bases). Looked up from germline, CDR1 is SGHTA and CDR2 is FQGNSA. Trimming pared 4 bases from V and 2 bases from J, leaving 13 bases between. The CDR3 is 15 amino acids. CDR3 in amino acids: CASSSWRDPTDTQYF. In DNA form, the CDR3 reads TGTGCCAGCAGCTCTTGGAGGGACCCCACAGATACGCAGTATTTT.

This chain's CDR3 is CASSLGAPGEAFF. CDR3 coding DNA: TGTGCCAGCTCCCTAGGCGCTCCTGGGGAAGCTTTCTTT. This chain links TRBV18 with TRBJ1-1; D is undetermined. V was shortened by 6 bases and J by 8 bases, with 16 bases between the two germline ends. The CDR3 contains 13 residues. CDR1 is KGHSH, CDR2 LQKENI, per germline.

Here the CDR3 reads CASSLQLGPNTGELFF. DNA of the CDR3: TGTGCCAGCAGTTTACAACTAGGTCCGAACACCGGGGAGCTGTTTTTT. V and J are TRBV27 and TRBJ2-2, with a weak D call TRBD2 (5 bases). V was cut by 2 bases and J by 0 bases, with 10 bases left in between. Germline lookup yields CDR1 MNHEY and CDR2 SMNVEV (reference sequence). CDR3 length equals 16 residues.

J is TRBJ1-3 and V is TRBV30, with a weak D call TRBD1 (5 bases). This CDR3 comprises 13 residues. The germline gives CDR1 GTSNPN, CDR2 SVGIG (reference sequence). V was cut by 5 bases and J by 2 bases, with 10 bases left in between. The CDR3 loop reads CAWATATGNTIYF. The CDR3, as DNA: TGTGCCTGGGCGACAGCGACTGGAAACACCATATATTTT.

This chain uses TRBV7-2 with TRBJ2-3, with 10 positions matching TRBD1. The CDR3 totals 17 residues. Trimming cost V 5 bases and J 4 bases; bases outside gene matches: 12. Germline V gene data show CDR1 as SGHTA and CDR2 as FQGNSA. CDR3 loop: CASSITPGQGWADTQYF. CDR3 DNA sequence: TGTGCCAGCAGCATTACACCGGGACAGGGGTGGGCAGATACGCAGTATTTT.

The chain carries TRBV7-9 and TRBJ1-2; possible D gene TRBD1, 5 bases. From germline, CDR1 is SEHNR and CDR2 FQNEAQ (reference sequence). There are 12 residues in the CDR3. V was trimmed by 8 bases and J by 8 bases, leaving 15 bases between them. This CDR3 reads CASSVGAGGYTF. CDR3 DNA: TGTGCCAGCTCAGTAGGGGCAGGGGGCTACACCTTC.

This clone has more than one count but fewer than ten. The CDR3 loop reads CASSLASGTGTNQPQHF. In DNA form, the CDR3 reads TGTGCCAGCAGCTTAGCATCAGGGACGGGGACTAACCAGCCCCAGCATTTT. V is TRBV7-9 and J is TRBJ1-5; perhaps TRBD1 as D (5 bases). V lost 0 bases and J lost 7, with 19 bases in between. The CDR3 runs to 17 residues. Germline CDR1 and CDR2: SEHNR and FQNEAQ (reference sequence).

Here the CDR3 reads CASGRDSWPSPLHF. Written as DNA, the CDR3 is TGTGCTAGTGGCCGGGACAGCTGGCCTTCACCCCTCCACTTT. This chain uses TRBV12-5 with TRBJ1-6; 7 bases map to TRBD1. Germline V gives CDR1 LGHNT, CDR2 FRNRAP. The CDR3 runs 14 residues. V lost 6 bases to trimming and J lost 9 bases; unmatched junction nucleotides: 8. Full variable domain (missing parts from reference TRBV12-5 and TRBJ1-6): DARVTQTPRHKVTEMGQEVTMRCQPILGHNTVFWYRQTMMQGLELLAYFRNRAPLDDSGMPKDRFSAEMPDATLATLKIQPSEPRDSAVYFCASGRDSWPSPLHFGNGTRLTVT.

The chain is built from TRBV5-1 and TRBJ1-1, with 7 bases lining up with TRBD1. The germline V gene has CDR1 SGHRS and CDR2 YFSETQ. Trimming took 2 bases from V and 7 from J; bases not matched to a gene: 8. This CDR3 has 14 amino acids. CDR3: CASSFGDRDVEAFF. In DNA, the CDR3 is TGCGCCAGCAGCTTTGGAGACAGGGACGTTGAAGCTTTCTTT.

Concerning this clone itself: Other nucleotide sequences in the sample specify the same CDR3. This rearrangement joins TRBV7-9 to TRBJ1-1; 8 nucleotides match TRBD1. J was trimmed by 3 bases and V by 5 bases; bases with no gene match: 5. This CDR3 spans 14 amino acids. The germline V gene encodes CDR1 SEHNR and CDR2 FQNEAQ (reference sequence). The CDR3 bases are TGTGCCAGCAGCCTAGGACAGGGATACACTGAAGCTTTCTTT. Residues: CASSLGQGYTEAFF.

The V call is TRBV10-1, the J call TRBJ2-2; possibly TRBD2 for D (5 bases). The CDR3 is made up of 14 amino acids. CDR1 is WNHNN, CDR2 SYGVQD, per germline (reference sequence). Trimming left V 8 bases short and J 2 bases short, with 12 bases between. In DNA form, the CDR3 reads TGCGCCAGCCGGGGTAGCCTAAACACCGGGGAGCTGTTTTTT. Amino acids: CASRGSLNTGELFF.

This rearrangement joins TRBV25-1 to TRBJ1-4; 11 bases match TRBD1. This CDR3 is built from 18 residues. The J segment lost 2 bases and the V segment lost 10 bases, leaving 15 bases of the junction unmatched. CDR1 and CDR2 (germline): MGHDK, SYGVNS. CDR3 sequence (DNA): TGTGCCACCCGACCAAGTACGGGACAGGGGGGCACTAATGAAAAACTGTTTTTT. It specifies CATRPSTGQGGTNEKLFF. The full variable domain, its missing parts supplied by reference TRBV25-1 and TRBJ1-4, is EADIYQTPRYLVIGTGKKITLECSQTMGHDKMYWYQQDPGMELHLIHYSYGVNSTEKGDLSSESTVSRIRTEHFPLTLESARPSHTSQYLCATRPSTGQGGTNEKLFFGSGTQLSVL.

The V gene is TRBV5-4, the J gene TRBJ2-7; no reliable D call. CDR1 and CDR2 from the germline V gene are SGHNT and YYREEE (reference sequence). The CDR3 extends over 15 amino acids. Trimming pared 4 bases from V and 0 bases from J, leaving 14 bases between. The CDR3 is CASSVLSRSSYEQYF. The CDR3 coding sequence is TGTGCCAGCAGCGTGCTGAGTCGGAGCTCCTACGAGCAGTACTTC.

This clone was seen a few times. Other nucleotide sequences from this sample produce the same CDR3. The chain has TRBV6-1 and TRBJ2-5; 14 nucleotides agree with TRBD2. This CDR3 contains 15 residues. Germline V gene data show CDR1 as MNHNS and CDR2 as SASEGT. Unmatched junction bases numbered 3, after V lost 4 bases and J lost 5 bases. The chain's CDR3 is CASSGLAGGPETQYF. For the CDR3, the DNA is TGTGCCAGCAGTGGACTAGCGGGGGGGCCTGAGACCCAGTACTTC.

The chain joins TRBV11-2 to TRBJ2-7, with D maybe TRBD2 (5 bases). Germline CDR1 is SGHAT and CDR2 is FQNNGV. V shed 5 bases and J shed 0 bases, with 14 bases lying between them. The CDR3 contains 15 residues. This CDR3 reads CASSPPRVRSYEQYF. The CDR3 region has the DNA TGTGCCAGCAGCCCTCCGCGGGTCCGCTCCTACGAGCAGTACTTC.

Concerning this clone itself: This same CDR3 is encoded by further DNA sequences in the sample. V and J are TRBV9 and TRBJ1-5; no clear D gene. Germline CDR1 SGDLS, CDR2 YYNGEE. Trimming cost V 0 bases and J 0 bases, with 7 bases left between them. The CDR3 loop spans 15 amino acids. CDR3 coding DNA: TGTGCCAGCAGCGTAGGGCAGGATAGCAATCAGCCCCAGCATTTT. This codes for CASSVGQDSNQPQHF. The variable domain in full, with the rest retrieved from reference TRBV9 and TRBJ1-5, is DSGVTQTPKHLITATGQRVTLRCSPRSGDLSVYWYQQSLDQGLQFLIQYYNGEERAKGNILERFSAQQFPDLHSELNLSSLELGDSALYFCASSVGQDSNQPQHFGDGTRLSIL.

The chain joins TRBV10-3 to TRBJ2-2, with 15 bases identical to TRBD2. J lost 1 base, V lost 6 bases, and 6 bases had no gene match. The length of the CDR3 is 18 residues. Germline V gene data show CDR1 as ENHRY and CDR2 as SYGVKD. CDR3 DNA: TGTGCCATCAGCAGGACTAGCGGGGGGGCTTGGAACACCGGGGAGCTGTTTTTT. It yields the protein CAISRTSGGAWNTGELFF.

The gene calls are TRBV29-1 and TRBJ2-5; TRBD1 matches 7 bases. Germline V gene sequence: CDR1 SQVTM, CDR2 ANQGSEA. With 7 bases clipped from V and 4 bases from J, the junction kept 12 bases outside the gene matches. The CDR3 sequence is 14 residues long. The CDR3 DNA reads TGCAGCGGCGCCCCCTCCGGGACAGTAGAGACCCAGTACTTC. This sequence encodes CSGAPSGTVETQYF.

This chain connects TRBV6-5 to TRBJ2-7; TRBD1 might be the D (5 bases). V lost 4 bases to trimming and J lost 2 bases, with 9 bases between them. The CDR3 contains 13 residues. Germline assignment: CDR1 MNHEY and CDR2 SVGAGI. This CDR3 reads CASSFTRAYEQYF. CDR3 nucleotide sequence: TGTGCCAGCAGTTTTACCAGGGCCTACGAGCAGTACTTC.

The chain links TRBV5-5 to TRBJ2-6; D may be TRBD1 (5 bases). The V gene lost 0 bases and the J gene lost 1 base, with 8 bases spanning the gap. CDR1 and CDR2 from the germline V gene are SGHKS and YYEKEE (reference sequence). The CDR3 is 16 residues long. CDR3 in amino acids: CASSLVTGSGANVLTF. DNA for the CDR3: TGTGCCAGCAGCTTGGTCACAGGTTCTGGGGCCAACGTCCTGACTTTC. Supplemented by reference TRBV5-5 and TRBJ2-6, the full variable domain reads DAGVTQSPTHLIKTRGQQVTLRCSPISGHKSVSWYQQVLGQGPQFIFQYYEKEERGRGNFPDRFSARQFPNYSSELNVNALLLGDSALYLCASSLVTGSGANVLTFGAGSRLTVL.

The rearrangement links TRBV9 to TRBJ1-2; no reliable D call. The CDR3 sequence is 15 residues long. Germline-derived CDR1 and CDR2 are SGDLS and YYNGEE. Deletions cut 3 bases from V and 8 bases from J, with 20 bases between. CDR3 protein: CASSAPSLVEGGYTF. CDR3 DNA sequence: TGTGCCAGCAGCGCCCCCTCACTTGTGGAGGGAGGCTACACCTTC.

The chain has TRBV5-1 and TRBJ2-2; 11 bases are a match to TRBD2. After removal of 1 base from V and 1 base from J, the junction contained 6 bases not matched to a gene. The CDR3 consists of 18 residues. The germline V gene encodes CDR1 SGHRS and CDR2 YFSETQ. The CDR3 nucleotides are TGCGCCAGCAGCTTGTATACTAGCGGGGGCCGGAACACCGGGGAGCTGTTTTTT. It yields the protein CASSLYTSGGRNTGELFF.

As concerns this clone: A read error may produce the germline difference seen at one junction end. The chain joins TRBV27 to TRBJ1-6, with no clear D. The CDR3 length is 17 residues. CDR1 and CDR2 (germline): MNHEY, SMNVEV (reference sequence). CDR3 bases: TGTGCCAGCAGTCGCAGGCAAACTCCAACCGATAACTCACCCCTCCACTTT. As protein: CASSRRQTPTDNSPLHF.

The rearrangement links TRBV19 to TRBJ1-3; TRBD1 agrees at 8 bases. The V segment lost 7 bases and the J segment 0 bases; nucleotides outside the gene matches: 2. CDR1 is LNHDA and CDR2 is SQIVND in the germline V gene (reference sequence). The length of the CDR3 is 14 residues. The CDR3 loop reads CASIGTGSGNTIYF. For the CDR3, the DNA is TGTGCCAGTATTGGGACAGGCTCTGGAAACACCATATATTTT.

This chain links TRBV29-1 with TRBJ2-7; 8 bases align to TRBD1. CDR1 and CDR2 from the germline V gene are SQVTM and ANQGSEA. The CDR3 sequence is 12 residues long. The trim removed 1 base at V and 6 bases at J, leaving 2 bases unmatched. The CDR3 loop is CSVEGTGSEQYF. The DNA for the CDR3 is TGCAGCGTTGAAGGGACAGGGAGCGAGCAGTACTTC.